These 17 T cell receptor beta chains were all obtained from the same sample, sequenced in a study of Ad26.COV2.S vaccination and SARS-CoV-2 variants. Documented treatment: 15 to 20 received Ad26.COV2.S at low or high dose, single or two shots; five or six received placebo; per-sample allocation not given. Material that was analyzed had been drawn on day 63 after the first vaccine or placebo injection. Some clones are missing from TCRdb's copy, which holds only in-frame ones; the method was immunoSEQ multiplex PCR. The sample contains around 320,000 clones, approximately 86% of which appear only once. The sequences come from peripheral blood, collected in a trial of Ad26.COV2.S vaccine versus placebo. These receptors were taken from a person aged 18 to 59 who received the Ad26.COV2.S COVID-19 vaccine or a placebo.

This rearrangement joins TRBV3-1 (or the pseudogene TRBV3-2) to TRBJ2-1; 8 nucleotides align to TRBD2. This CDR3 is built from 13 residues. Germline V gives CDR1 LGHDT, CDR2 YNNKEL (reference sequence). J lost 10 bases, V lost 1 base, and 3 bases had no gene match. The CDR3 region is CASSQVQRGEQFF. The CDR3 DNA is TGTGCCAGCAGCCAAGTACAGCGGGGGGAGCAGTTCTTC.

This clone occurred once. The chain recombines TRBV6-5 with TRBJ1-2; weak D call: TRBD1 (6 bases). Germline loops: CDR1 MNHEY, CDR2 SVGAGI. With 7 bases removed from V and 8 bases from J, the gap between germline ends came to 20 bases. The CDR3 loop spans 14 amino acids. This chain's CDR3 is CASNPGAGVGGYTF. For the CDR3, the DNA is TGTGCCAGCAATCCCGGGGCAGGGGTGGGAGGCTACACCTTC.

This sequence joins TRBV5-1 and TRBJ2-5; 9 bases align to TRBD1. Germline CDR1 reads SGHRS; CDR2 reads YFSETQ. J gave up 2 bases and V 3 bases, and 5 bases lay outside the gene matches. The CDR3 covers 15 residues. The CDR3, as DNA: TGCGCCAGCAGCTACTCACAGGGGGCGCAAGAGACCCAGTACTTC. Translated: CASSYSQGAQETQYF.

V and J are TRBV9 and TRBJ2-2; D perhaps matches TRBD1 (5 bases). Trimming left V 5 bases short and J 1 base short, with 9 bases between. Germline V gene data show CDR1 as SGDLS and CDR2 as YYNGEE. This CDR3 is built from 14 residues. CDR3 amino acids: CASRARGNTGELFF. As DNA, the CDR3 is TGTGCCAGCAGGGCAAGGGGGAACACCGGGGAGCTGTTTTTT.

The CDR3 coding sequence is TGTGCCAGCAGCTTATCGGCCAATTCACCCCTCCACTTT. Residues: CASSLSANSPLHF. This chain links TRBV7-9 with TRBJ1-6, with D unclear. The CDR3 has 13 amino acids. The germline V and J ends were trimmed by 2 bases and 7 bases, with 6 bases remaining between them. Germline CDR1 reads SEHNR; CDR2 reads FQNEAQ (reference sequence).

The chain is built from TRBV2 and TRBJ2-7, with D possibly matching TRBD1 (6 bases). V was pared by 6 bases and J by 0 bases, with 15 bases between. The germline CDR1 and CDR2 sequences are SNHLY and FYNNEI. The CDR3 is 15 amino acids. CDR3 loop: CASRPDRTVSYEQYF. The CDR3 DNA reads as TGTGCCAGCAGACCAGACCGGACAGTCTCCTACGAGCAGTACTTC.

The chain has TRBV3-1 (or the pseudogene TRBV3-2) and TRBJ2-7; 10 nucleotides line up with TRBD1. The germline V gene has CDR1 LGHDT and CDR2 YNNKEL (reference sequence). V shed 1 base and J 6 bases; nucleotides not matched to a gene: 6. This CDR3 has 15 amino acids. Written as DNA, the CDR3 is TGTGCCAGCAGCCAAGCCCGACAGGGGGCGGCCGAGCAGTACTTC. Encoded protein: CASSQARQGAAEQYF.

This chain joins TRBV5-4 and TRBJ1-1; 12 bases are a match to TRBD1. This CDR3 has 15 amino acids. Germline assignment: CDR1 SGHNT and CDR2 YYREEE (reference sequence). The ends lost 3 bases at V and 5 bases at J; junction bases unmatched: 5. This CDR3 reads CASSWGTGGLTEAFF. The CDR3 region has the DNA TGTGCCAGCAGCTGGGGGACAGGGGGCTTAACTGAAGCTTTCTTT.

This clone was counted once. This rearrangement joins TRBV30 to TRBJ1-2; the D is unclear. Germline V CDR1 and CDR2: GTSNPN, SVGIG (reference sequence). This CDR3 has 15 residues. The V end was cut by 0 bases, the J end by 1 base, with 12 bases between. CDR3 in amino acids: CAWSVRGLDNYGYTF. In nucleotides, the CDR3 is TGTGCCTGGAGTGTTCGAGGGTTGGATAACTATGGCTACACCTTC.

The chain is built from TRBV7-9 and TRBJ1-1; D call uncertain. Per the germline V gene, CDR1 is SEHNR and CDR2 is FQNEAQ (reference sequence). V was cut by 3 bases and J by 7 bases, with 12 bases left in between. There are 13 residues in the CDR3. The DNA for the CDR3 is TGTGCCAGCAGCTTGGAGAGTCCAGGTGAAGCTTTCTTT. Its translation is CASSLESPGEAFF.

The CDR3 DNA reads as TGTGCCAGCAACCCGAACAGTGACACCGGGGAGCTGTTTTTT. Translation: CASNPNSDTGELFF. This chain links TRBV21-1 with TRBJ2-2; TRBD1, as called in the table, went unchecked against the DNA. TRBV21-1 is a known pseudogene. CDR3 length: 14 amino acids.

This clone was recorded once. The gene calls are TRBV23-1 and TRBJ1-5; TRBD1 matches at 7 bases. TRBV23-1 is assigned to the ORF class and has an uncertain function. Trimming removed 7 bases from V and 4 bases from J; junction bases left unmatched: 19. The CDR3 extends over 18 amino acids. The CDR3 loop reads CASTLAGGNRGINQPQHF. As DNA, the CDR3 is TGCGCCAGCACCCTAGCGGGCGGGAACAGGGGAATTAATCAGCCCCAGCATTTT.

This clone was picked up one time. The chain links TRBV25-1 to TRBJ2-3; tentatively, D is TRBD1 or TRBD2 (5 bases each). Germline loops: CDR1 MGHDK, CDR2 SYGVNS. The CDR3 extends over 16 amino acids. Trimming took 1 base from V and 0 from J, leaving 11 bases between them. The CDR3 loop reads CASSELGVVSTDTQYF. CDR3 nucleotides: TGTGCCAGCAGTGAATTGGGGGTTGTTAGCACAGATACGCAGTATTTT.

This sequence joins TRBV5-6 and TRBJ2-7; D may be TRBD1 or TRBD2 (6 bases each). V was clipped by 4 bases and J by 3 bases, with 14 bases between them. CDR1 and CDR2 from the germline V gene are SGHDT and YYEEEE. The CDR3 sequence is 14 residues long. The CDR3 DNA reads as TGTGCCAGCAGCCCCCGGACAGCGGGCTACGAGCAGTACTTC. This sequence encodes CASSPRTAGYEQYF.

V usage is TRBV19 and J usage is TRBJ1-5; possible D gene TRBD1, 6 bases. The CDR3 has 17 amino acids. Per germline, CDR1 LNHDA and CDR2 SQIVND (reference sequence). Trimming stripped 4 bases from V and 2 bases from J, with 18 bases between. The CDR3 sequence is CASSTQHGGGGNQPQHF. Here the CDR3 DNA reads TGTGCCAGTAGTACTCAGCACGGGGGCGGGGGCAATCAGCCCCAGCATTTT. Full variable domain (missing parts from reference TRBV19 and TRBJ1-5): DGGITQSPKYLFRKEGQNVTLSCEQNLNHDAMYWYRQDPGQGLRLIYYSQIVNDFQKGDIAEGYSVSREKKESFPLTVTSAQKNPTAFYLCASSTQHGGGGNQPQHFGDGTRLSIL.

The chain carries TRBV2 and TRBJ2-2; 9 nucleotides align to TRBD1. Per the germline V gene, CDR1 is SNHLY and CDR2 is FYNNEI. The CDR3 sequence is 17 residues long. The junction had 9 bases not matched to a gene; V was cut back by 5 bases and J by 2 bases. As DNA, the CDR3 is TGTGCCAGCAGTCCCGGGACAGGGCGGGCAAACACCGGGGAGCTGTTTTTT. This sequence encodes CASSPGTGRANTGELFF.

V is TRBV7-2 and J is TRBJ1-4; D not certain. This CDR3 spans 14 amino acids. V was shortened by 3 bases and J by 8 bases, with 13 bases between the two germline ends. The germline CDR1 and CDR2 sequences are SGHTA and FQGNSA. The CDR3 spells CASSFRTEGEKLFF. The CDR3, as DNA: TGTGCCAGCAGCTTCAGGACCGAGGGAGAAAAACTGTTTTTT. The variable domain in full, completed from reference TRBV7-2 and TRBJ1-4, reads GAGVSQSPSNKVTEKGKDVELRCDPISGHTALYWYRQSLGQGLEFLIYFQGNSAPDKSGLPSDRFSAERTGGSVSTLTIQRTQQEDSAVYLCASSFRTEGEKLFFGSGTQLSVL.